This entry is about one T cell receptor beta chain. This specimen comes from a study of blood T cell repertoires in COVID-19. Study at large: Some COVID-19 samples were acute and others convalescent; all came from the United States, Italy and Spain. Nucleic acid was either cDNA or gDNA, and it came from T cells, B-cell-depleted T cells, or PBMCs.

In the original processing: Amplification of reference gene primers provided the estimated nucleated cell counts. Clones were read by immunoSEQ multiplex PCR, and TCRdb kept only the in-frame ones, dropping some. For V, J and clone size, that table is used; D and trimming come from the DNA. The table lists 70,000 to 95,000 clones, about four fifths of them singletons, with 10% to 15% in the top ten. Sequencing was done on a sample of peripheral blood. This TCR was sampled from a human donor in a cohort sampled during active COVID-19.

In DNA, the CDR3 is TGCGCCAGCAGTCAGACAGGGGGGAATGAAAAACTGTTTTTT. It specifies CASSQTGGNEKLFF. The chain couples TRBV4-1 to TRBJ1-4; TRBD1 matches 9 bases. Germline V gene data show CDR1 as MGHRA and CDR2 as YSYEKL. The trim removed 6 bases at V and 5 bases at J, leaving 4 bases unmatched. The CDR3 spans 14 residues.